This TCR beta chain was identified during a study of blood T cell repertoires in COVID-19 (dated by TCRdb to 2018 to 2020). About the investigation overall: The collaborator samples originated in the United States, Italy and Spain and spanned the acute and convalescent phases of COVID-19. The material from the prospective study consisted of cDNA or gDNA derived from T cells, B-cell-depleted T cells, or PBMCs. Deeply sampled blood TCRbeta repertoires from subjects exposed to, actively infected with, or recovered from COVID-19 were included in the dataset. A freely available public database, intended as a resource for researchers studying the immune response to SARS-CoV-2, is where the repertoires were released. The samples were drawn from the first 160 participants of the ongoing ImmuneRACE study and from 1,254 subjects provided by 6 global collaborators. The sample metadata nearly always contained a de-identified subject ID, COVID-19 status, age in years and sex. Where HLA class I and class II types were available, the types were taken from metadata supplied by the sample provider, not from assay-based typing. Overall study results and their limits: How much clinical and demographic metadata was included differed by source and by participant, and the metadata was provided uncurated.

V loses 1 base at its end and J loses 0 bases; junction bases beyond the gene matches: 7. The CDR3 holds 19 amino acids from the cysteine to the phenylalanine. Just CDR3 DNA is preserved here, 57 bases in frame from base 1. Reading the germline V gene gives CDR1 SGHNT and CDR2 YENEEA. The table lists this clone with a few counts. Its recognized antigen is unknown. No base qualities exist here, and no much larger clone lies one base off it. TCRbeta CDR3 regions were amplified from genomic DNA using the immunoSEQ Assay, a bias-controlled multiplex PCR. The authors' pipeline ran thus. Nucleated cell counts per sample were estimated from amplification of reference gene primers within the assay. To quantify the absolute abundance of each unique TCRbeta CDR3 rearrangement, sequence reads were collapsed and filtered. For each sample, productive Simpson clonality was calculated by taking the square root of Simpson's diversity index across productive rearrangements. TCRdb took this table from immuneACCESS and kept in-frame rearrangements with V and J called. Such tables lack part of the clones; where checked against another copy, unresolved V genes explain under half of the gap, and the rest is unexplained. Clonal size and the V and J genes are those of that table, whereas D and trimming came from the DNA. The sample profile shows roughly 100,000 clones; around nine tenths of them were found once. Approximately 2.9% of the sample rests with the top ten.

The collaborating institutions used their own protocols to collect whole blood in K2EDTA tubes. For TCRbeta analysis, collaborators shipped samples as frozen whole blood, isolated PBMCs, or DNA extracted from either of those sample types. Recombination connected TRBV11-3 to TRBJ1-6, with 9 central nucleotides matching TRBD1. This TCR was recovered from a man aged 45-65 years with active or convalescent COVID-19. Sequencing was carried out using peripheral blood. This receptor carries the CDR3 CASSLVGTGPHSYNSPLHF. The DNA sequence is TGTGCCAGCAGCTTAGTGGGGACAGGGCCTCACTCCTATAATTCACCCCTCCACTTT.